The T cell receptor beta chain under discussion was sequenced for a study of blood T cell repertoires in COVID-19. Whole-study context: Acute and convalescent COVID-19 samples came from the United States, Italy and Spain. PBMCs, B-cell-depleted T cells, or T cells provided the cDNA or gDNA that made up the material.

Trimming left V 2 bases short and J 2 bases short, with 10 bases between. The CDR3 length is 14 residues. From germline, CDR1 is SGHTA and CDR2 FQGNSA. How the authors handled the data: For nucleated cells, counts were estimated from reference gene primer amplification. This table comes from immunoSEQ multiplex PCR, and its TCRdb copy is limited to in-frame clones, with some not included. From that table come the V and J calls and clone size; the DNA was used to work out D and trimming. The profile shows roughly 150,000 clones, roughly 80% of them singletons. This TCR was recovered from a woman of 80 years or more with acute or convalescent COVID-19. The chain combines TRBV7-2 with TRBJ2-7; D is unclear. The specimen sequenced was peripheral blood. The CDR3 DNA reads as TGTGCCAGCAGCTTACAGGTTTTCCCCTACGAGCAGTACTTC. Amino acids: CASSLQVFPYEQYF.